These 3 T cell receptor beta chains originate from one sample sequenced in a study of identical twins. TCRdb passed the 5' RACE reads through MiXCR, listing each CDR3 protein once. Found here are hundreds of thousands of distinct CDR3 sequences, about 8% of them singletons; the top ten hold over 2%. These data were also reused for a study on yellow fever vaccine responses in identical twins.

The sequenced sample was memory (CD45RO+) T cells sorted from blood. The receptors were sampled from a woman aged 18-30 years in good health.

This chain connects TRBV2 to TRBJ2-3, with D possibly being TRBD2 (5 bases). Germline V gives CDR1 SNHLY, CDR2 FYNNEI. CDR3 length: 13 amino acids. Trimming took 2 bases from V and 11 from J, leaving 14 bases between them. The CDR3 reads CASSERGLGGQYF. As DNA, the CDR3 is TGTGCCAGCAGTGAAAGAGGGCTCGGTGGGCAGTATTTT.

The chain is built from TRBV7-9 and TRBJ1-4, with 9 bases fitting TRBD1. The J segment lost 5 bases and the V segment lost 2 bases, leaving 3 bases of the junction unmatched. The germline gives CDR1 SEHNR, CDR2 FQNEAQ (reference sequence). The CDR3 runs to 15 residues. This CDR3 is CASSLITGGNEKLFF. CDR3 DNA: TGTGCCAGCAGCTTAATTACAGGGGGCAATGAAAAACTGTTTTTT. Looking up the rest from reference TRBV7-9 and TRBJ1-4 gives the full variable domain: DTGVSQNPRHKITKRGQNVTFRCDPISEHNRLYWYRQTLGQGPEFLTYFQNEAQLEKSRLLSDRFSAERPKGSFSTLEIQRTEQGDSAMYLCASSLITGGNEKLFFGSGTQLSVL.

This clonotype was found many times. This chain connects TRBV28 to TRBJ1-4; 7 nucleotides agree with TRBD1. V shed 7 bases, J shed 8 bases, and the junction held 13 bases outside the gene matches. The CDR3 loop spans 15 amino acids. The germline CDR1 and CDR2 sequences are MDHEN and SYDVKM. This CDR3 reads CASTPSEGAREKLFF. Here the CDR3 DNA reads TGTGCCAGCACCCCATCGGAGGGGGCTCGCGAAAAACTGTTTTTT.